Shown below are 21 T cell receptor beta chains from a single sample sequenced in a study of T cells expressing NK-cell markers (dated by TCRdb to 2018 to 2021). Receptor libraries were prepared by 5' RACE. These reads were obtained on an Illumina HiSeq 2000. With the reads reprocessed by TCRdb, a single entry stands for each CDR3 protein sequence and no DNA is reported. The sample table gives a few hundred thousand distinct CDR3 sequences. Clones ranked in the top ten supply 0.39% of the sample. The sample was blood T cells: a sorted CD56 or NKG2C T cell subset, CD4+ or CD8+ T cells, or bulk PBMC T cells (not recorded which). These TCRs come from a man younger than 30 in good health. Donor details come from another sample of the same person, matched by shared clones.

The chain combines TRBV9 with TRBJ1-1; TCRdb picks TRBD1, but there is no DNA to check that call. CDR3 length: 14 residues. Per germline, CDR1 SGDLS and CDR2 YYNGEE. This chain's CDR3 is CASSVGGARTEAFF.

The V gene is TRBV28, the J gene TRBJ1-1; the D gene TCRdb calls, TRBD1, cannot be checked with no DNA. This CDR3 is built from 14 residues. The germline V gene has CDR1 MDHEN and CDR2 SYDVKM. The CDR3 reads CASSLTAGYTEAFF.

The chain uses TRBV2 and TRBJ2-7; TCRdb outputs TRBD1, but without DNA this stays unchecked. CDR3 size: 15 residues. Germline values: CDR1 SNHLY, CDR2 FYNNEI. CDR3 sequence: CASSEDRVTSYEQYF.

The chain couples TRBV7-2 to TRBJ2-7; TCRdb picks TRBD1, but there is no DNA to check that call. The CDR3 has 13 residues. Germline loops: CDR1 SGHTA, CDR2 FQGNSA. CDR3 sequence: CASQDRGQREQYF.

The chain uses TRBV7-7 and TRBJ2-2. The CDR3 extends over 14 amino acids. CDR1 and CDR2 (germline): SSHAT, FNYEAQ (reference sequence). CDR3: CASSLGMNTGELFF.

The CDR3 here is CASSQDQGQANTEAFF. The chain carries TRBV4-2 and TRBJ1-1; lacking DNA, the TRBD1 call made by TCRdb goes unchecked. Germline V lookup: CDR1 LGHNA, CDR2 YNFKEQ. The CDR3 runs to 16 residues.

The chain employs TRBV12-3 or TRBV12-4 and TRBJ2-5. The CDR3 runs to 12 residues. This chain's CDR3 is CASTHAPETQYF.

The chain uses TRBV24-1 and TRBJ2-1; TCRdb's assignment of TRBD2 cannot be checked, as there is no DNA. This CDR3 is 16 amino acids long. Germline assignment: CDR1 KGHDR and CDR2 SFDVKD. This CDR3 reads CATSDITSGSYNEQFF.

The CDR3 sequence: CASSQERSSSYEQYF. The chain uses TRBV4-2 and TRBJ2-7. In germline, CDR1 is LGHNA, CDR2 YNFKEQ. This CDR3 contains 15 residues.

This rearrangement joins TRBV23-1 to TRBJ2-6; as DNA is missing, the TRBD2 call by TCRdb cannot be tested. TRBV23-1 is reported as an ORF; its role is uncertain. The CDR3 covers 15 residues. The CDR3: CASSLRASGANVLTF.

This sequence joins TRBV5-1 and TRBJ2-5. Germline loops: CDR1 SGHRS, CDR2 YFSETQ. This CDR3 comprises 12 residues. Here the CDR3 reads CASSQNEETQYF.

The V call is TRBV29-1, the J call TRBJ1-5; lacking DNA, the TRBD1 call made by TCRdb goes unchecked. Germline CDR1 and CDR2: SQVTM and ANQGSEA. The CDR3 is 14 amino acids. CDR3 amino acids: CSVVGTGVGQPQHF.

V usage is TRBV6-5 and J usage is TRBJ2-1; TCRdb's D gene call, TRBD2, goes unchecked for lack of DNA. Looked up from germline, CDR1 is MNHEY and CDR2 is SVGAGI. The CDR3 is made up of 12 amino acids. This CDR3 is CASRLLAGDTFF.

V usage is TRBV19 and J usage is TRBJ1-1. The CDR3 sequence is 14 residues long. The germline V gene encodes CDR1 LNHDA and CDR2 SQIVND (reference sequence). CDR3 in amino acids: CASSIDLVRTEAFF.

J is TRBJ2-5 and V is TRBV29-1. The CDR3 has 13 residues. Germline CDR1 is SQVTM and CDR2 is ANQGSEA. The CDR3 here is CSVALVIQETQYF. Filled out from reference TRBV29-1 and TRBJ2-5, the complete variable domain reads SAVISQKPSRDICQRGTSLTIQCQVDSQVTMMFWYRQQPGQSLTLIATANQGSEATYESGFVIDKFPISRPNLTFSTLTVSNMSPEDSSIYLCSVALVIQETQYFGPGTRLLVL.

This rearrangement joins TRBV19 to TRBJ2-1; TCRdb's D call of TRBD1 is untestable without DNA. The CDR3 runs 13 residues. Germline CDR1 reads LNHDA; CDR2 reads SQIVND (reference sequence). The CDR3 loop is CASSIEGANEQFF.

The chain's CDR3 is CAISDYGRGHNEQFF. J is TRBJ2-1 and V is TRBV10-3; the TCRdb D gene call, TRBD1, has no DNA to confirm it. Germline loops: CDR1 ENHRY, CDR2 SYGVKD. The CDR3 consists of 15 residues.

The CDR3: CASSFGTSSHEQYF. V and J are TRBV7-2 and TRBJ2-7; TCRdb's D gene call, TRBD2, goes unchecked for lack of DNA. Germline V gives CDR1 SGHTA, CDR2 FQGNSA. The CDR3 consists of 14 residues.

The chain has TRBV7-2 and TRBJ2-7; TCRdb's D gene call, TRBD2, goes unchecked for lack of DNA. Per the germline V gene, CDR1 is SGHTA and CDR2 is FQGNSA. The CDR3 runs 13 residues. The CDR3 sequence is CASSRGTSVEQYF.

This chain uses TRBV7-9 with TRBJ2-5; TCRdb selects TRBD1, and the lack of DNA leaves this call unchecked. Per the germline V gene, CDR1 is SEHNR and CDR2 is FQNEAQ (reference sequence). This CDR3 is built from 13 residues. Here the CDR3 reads CASSFGGTETQYF.

CDR3 loop: CASRPSSGNTEAFF. The V gene is TRBV5-1, the J gene TRBJ1-1. CDR1 and CDR2 (germline): SGHRS, YFSETQ. This CDR3 is built from 14 residues.